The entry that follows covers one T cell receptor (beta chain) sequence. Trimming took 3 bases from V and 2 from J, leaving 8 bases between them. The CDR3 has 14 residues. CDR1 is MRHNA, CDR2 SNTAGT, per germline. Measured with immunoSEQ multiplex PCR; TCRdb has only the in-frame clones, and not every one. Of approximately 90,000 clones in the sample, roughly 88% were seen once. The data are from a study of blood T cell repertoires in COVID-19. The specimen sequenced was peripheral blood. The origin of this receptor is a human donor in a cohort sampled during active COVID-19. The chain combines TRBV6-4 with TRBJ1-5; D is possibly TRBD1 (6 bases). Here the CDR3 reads CASSEGGGNQPQHF. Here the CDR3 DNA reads TGTGCCAGCAGTGAAGGGGGAGGCAATCAGCCCCAGCATTTT.